The 19 T cell receptor beta chains given below trace back to one sample, sequenced in a study of blood T cell repertoires in COVID-19. Here immunoSEQ multiplex PCR was the method, and the copy in TCRdb shows in-frame clones only, minus some. The sample lists around 280,000 clones, 90% occurring once. Source material: PBMCs or T cells enriched from blood (not recorded which). The receptors derive from a woman aged 18-35 years with acute COVID-19.

The gene calls are TRBV2 and TRBJ2-4; 8 bases map to TRBD1. CDR3 length: 15 amino acids. The germline CDR1 and CDR2 sequences are SNHLY and FYNNEI. V lost 6 bases to trimming and J lost 3 bases; unmatched junction nucleotides: 7. The CDR3 coding sequence is TGTGCCAGCAGATCGGACAGGGATGGCAAAAACATTCAGTACTTC. Amino acid sequence: CASRSDRDGKNIQYF.

The DNA of the CDR3 is TGCGCCAGCAGCCCAGGGGGCACCGGGGAGCTGTTTTTT. It translates to CASSPGGTGELFF. This sequence joins TRBV5-1 and TRBJ2-2, with 7 bases fitting TRBD1. V lost 4 bases, J lost 4 bases, and 1 base stayed unmatched. Germline values: CDR1 SGHRS, CDR2 YFSETQ. This CDR3 spans 13 amino acids.

The chain carries TRBV18 and TRBJ2-1, with a possible D match to TRBD2 (7 bases). Germline-derived CDR1 and CDR2 are KGHSH and LQKENI. The CDR3 has 14 amino acids. The germline V and J ends were trimmed by 6 bases and 11 bases, with 20 bases remaining between them. The CDR3 region is CASSQGGGTSQQFF. Written as DNA, the CDR3 is TGTGCCAGCTCCCAAGGGGGGGGTACGTCTCAGCAGTTCTTC.

The CDR3 is CASSLWGSEAFF. The CDR3 DNA reads as TGTGCCAGCAGTTTATGGGGGAGTGAAGCTTTCTTT. This sequence joins TRBV28 and TRBJ1-1; no clear D gene. The CDR3 length is 12 residues. Germline CDR1 MDHEN, CDR2 SYDVKM. V lost 0 bases, J lost 7 bases, and 6 bases lay in between.

This chain joins TRBV7-3 and TRBJ1-5; TRBD1 matches at 8 bases. Germline V gene lookup returns CDR1 SGHTA and CDR2 FQGTGA. The CDR3 is 14 residues long. V lost 4 bases, J lost 8 bases, and 7 bases stayed unmatched. CDR3 in DNA: TGTGCCAGCAGCTCAACGACAGGGGACAAGCCCCAGCATTTT. Protein product: CASSSTTGDKPQHF.

This rearrangement joins TRBV18 to TRBJ1-5; 10 bases are a match to TRBD1. There are 16 residues in the CDR3. Germline V gene lookup returns CDR1 KGHSH and CDR2 LQKENI. V gave up 1 base and J gave up 2 bases; unmatched junction bases: 2. The CDR3: CASSPRGTGGNQPQHF. The DNA of the CDR3 is TGTGCCAGCTCACCACGTGGGACAGGGGGCAATCAGCCCCAGCATTTT.

The chain carries TRBV15 and TRBJ1-1, with 7 bases matching TRBD1. There are 15 residues in the CDR3. V gave up 0 bases and J gave up 4 bases; unmatched junction bases: 5. Germline loops: CDR1 LNHNV, CDR2 YYDKDF (reference sequence). Here the CDR3 DNA reads TGTGCCACCAGCAGAGATCCAGGGGGGAGCACTGAAGCTTTCTTT. It codes for CATSRDPGGSTEAFF. Full variable domain (missing parts from reference TRBV15 and TRBJ1-1): DAMVIQNPRYQVTQFGKPVTLSCSQTLNHNVMYWYQQKSSQAPKLLFHYYDKDFNNEADTPDNFQSRRPNTSFCFLDIRSPGLGDTAMYLCATSRDPGGSTEAFFGQGTRLTVV.

The chain's CDR3 is CASVDRFSGNTIYF. CDR3 bases: TGTGCCAGCGTAGACAGGTTCTCTGGAAACACCATATATTTT. This chain uses TRBV6-5 with TRBJ1-3; possibly TRBD1 for D (6 bases). Germline CDR1 and CDR2: MNHEY and SVGAGI. V lost 8 bases, J lost 0 bases, and 11 bases lay in between. The CDR3 has 14 amino acids.

The rearrangement links TRBV11-1 to TRBJ2-6; no definite D call. The CDR3 is made up of 14 amino acids. The ends were cut back, 4 bases at V and 2 bases at J, with 6 bases in the middle. CDR1 is SGHAT and CDR2 is FQDESV in the germline V gene (reference sequence). The CDR3 region is CASSSTAGANVLTF. The CDR3 DNA sequence: TGTGCCAGCAGCTCTACAGCTGGGGCCAACGTCCTGACTTTC.

V and J are TRBV6-2 or TRBV6-3 and TRBJ2-7; 7 bases are a match to TRBD1. Germline assignment: CDR1 MNHEY and CDR2 SVGEGT. V gave up 3 bases and J gave up 3 bases; unmatched junction bases: 11. The CDR3 contains 16 residues. Here the CDR3 reads CASSYSPRQGYYEQYF. DNA of the CDR3: TGTGCCAGCAGTTATTCCCCGCGACAGGGTTACTACGAGCAGTACTTC.

The table lists this clone with a few counts. One end of the junction does not line up with germline, which may come from a read error. This chain uses TRBV28 with TRBJ2-7, with 10 bases matching TRBD1. CDR1 is MDHEN and CDR2 is SYDVKM in the germline V gene. This CDR3 is 15 amino acids long. CDR3 bases: TGTGCCAGCAGTTTATGGACAGGGGGCTCCCACGAGCAGTACTTC. Translation gives CASSLWTGGSHEQYF. Full variable domain (rest looked up from reference TRBV28 and TRBJ2-7): DVKVTQSSRYLVKRTGEKVFLECVQDMDHENMFWYRQDPGLGLRLIYFSYDVKMKEKGDIPEGYSVSREKKERFSLILESASTNQTSMYLCASSLWTGGSHEQYFGPGTRLTVT.

The CDR3: CASSLGHTGGKLFF. The CDR3 DNA reads as TGTGCCAGCAGCTTGGGCCACACGGGGGGAAAACTGTTTTTT. The rearrangement joins TRBV5-6 to TRBJ1-4; D is possibly TRBD1 (5 bases). Germline V gene sequence: CDR1 SGHDT, CDR2 YYEEEE. V gave up 0 bases and J gave up 10 bases, with 13 bases separating them. The CDR3 runs to 14 residues.

This rearrangement joins TRBV4-1 to TRBJ2-7; tentatively, D is TRBD1 (5 bases). CDR3 length: 13 residues. V gave up 4 bases and J gave up 0 bases, with 7 bases separating them. Per the germline V gene, CDR1 is MGHRA and CDR2 is YSYEKL. The CDR3 reads CASSLGVSYEQYF. In nucleotides, the CDR3 is TGCGCCAGCAGCCTAGGGGTCTCCTACGAGCAGTACTTC.

The rearrangement links TRBV18 to TRBJ2-7; TRBD1 might be the D (5 bases). The germline V and J ends were trimmed by 1 base and 4 bases, with 11 bases remaining between them. In germline, CDR1 is KGHSH, CDR2 LQKENI. The CDR3 consists of 14 residues. CDR3 protein: CASSPLDRIYEQYF. CDR3 DNA sequence: TGTGCCAGCTCACCACTCGACAGAATTTACGAGCAGTACTTC. Variable domain in full (rest from reference TRBV18 and TRBJ2-7): NAGVMQNPRHLVRRRGQEARLRCSPMKGHSHVYWYRQLPEEGLKFMVYLQKENIIDESGMPKERFSAEFPKEGPSILRIQQVVRGDSAAYFCASSPLDRIYEQYFGPGTRLTVT.

The V and J genes are TRBV2 and TRBJ1-1, with D possibly TRBD1 on 5 matching bases. CDR1 is SNHLY and CDR2 is FYNNEI in the germline V gene. This CDR3 comprises 13 residues. Trimming removed 10 bases at V and 5 bases at J, with 17 bases between. Here the CDR3 DNA reads TGTGCCACCGATGAAAGGGCAGGGACTGAAGCTTTCTTT. The encoded protein is CATDERAGTEAFF.

The chain uses TRBV30 and TRBJ1-1; a possible D gene is TRBD1 (5 bases). V was pared by 3 bases and J by 11 bases, with 19 bases between. Germline CDR1 is GTSNPN and CDR2 is SVGIG (reference sequence). The CDR3 is made up of 13 amino acids. The CDR3 is CAWRTGSGRGAFF. The CDR3 DNA follows: TGTGCCTGGAGGACCGGGTCGGGCCGGGGGGCTTTCTTT.

This clone came up once. The chain combines TRBV30 with TRBJ1-2, with D possibly TRBD1 on 5 matching bases. This CDR3 spans 15 amino acids. Germline V CDR1 and CDR2: GTSNPN, SVGIG (reference sequence). Trimming stripped 1 base from V and 4 bases from J, with 16 bases between. The CDR3 loop is CAWSATGSGAYGYTF. In nucleotides, the CDR3 is TGTGCCTGGAGTGCCACCGGAAGTGGGGCCTATGGCTACACCTTC.

J is TRBJ2-7 and V is TRBV3-1 (or the pseudogene TRBV3-2); D not certain. V dropped 1 base and J dropped 1 base, with 5 bases sitting between them. The CDR3 is 13 residues long. The V gene's germline CDR1 is LGHDT and CDR2 YNNKEL (reference sequence). CDR3 sequence reads: CASSQAVSYEQYF. DNA for the CDR3: TGTGCCAGCAGCCAAGCGGTTTCCTACGAGCAGTACTTC.

The sample holds one count of this clone. The V call is TRBV28, the J call TRBJ1-6, with D tentatively TRBD1 (5 bases). Looked up from germline, CDR1 is MDHEN and CDR2 is SYDVKM. Trimming took 2 bases from V and 7 from J, leaving 12 bases between them. This CDR3 is built from 15 residues. CDR3 sequence reads: CASSLRAGRNSPLHF. The CDR3 DNA sequence: TGTGCCAGCAGTTTAAGGGCAGGGAGGAATTCACCCCTCCACTTT.